This is a list of T cell receptor beta chains from one sample in a study of T cell responses to AZD1222 COVID-19 vaccine. Some clones are missing from TCRdb's copy, which holds only in-frame ones; the method was immunoSEQ multiplex PCR. This sample carries 25,000 to 35,000 clones, roughly 90% of them seen once, and the ten largest clones take about 48%. The specimen comprised peripheral blood, sampled on day 0 of AZD1222 vaccination. These receptors were taken from an adult in good health. Both conserved end residues are part of each CDR3. D genes are given only for firm matches. Some rows have no size entry. The others give once, few or many, or a class for an expanded clone.

>TRBJ1-6|TRBV6-5|NA|NA
CASSTGNSPLHF
TGTGCCAGCAGCACAGGGAATTCACCCCTCCACTTT
>TRBJ1-2|TRBV6-5|NA|NA
CASKVPGGYGYTF
TGTGCCAGCAAGGTCCCCGGCGGCTATGGCTACACCTTC
>TRBJ1-5|TRBV27|NA|NA
CASSLQSPGGNQPQHF
TGTGCCAGCAGCCTTCAGTCACCCGGTGGGAATCAGCCCCAGCATTTT
>TRBJ1-3|TRBV7-2|NA|NA
CASSLGRGFRENTIYF
TGTGCCAGCAGCTTAGGAAGGGGATTCCGGGAAAACACCATATATTTT
>TRBJ1-2|TRBV5-1|NA|NA
CASSLVTWNIRHYGYTF
TGCGCCAGCAGCTTGGTAACCTGGAACATTCGCCACTATGGCTACACCTTC
>TRBJ2-2|TRBV7-8|NA|NA
CASSGGTTNTGELFF
TGTGCCAGCAGCGGGGGGACAACGAACACCGGGGAGCTGTTTTTT
>TRBJ2-2|TRBV6-1|NA|once
CASSEASPSTGELFF
TGTGCCAGCAGTGAAGCGAGTCCGAGCACCGGGGAGCTGTTTTTT
>TRBJ2-1|TRBV9|TRBD1|NA
CASSLGQGDNEQFF
TGTGCCAGCAGCTTAGGACAGGGGGACAATGAGCAGTTCTTC
>TRBJ1-3|TRBV28|NA|few
CASSLWKGGNTIYF
TGTGCCAGCAGTTTATGGAAGGGAGGAAACACCATATATTTT
>TRBJ2-5|TRBV6-5|NA|NA
CASSYGLGGKETQYF
TGTGCCAGCAGTTACGGTCTGGGCGGAAAAGAGACCCAGTACTTC